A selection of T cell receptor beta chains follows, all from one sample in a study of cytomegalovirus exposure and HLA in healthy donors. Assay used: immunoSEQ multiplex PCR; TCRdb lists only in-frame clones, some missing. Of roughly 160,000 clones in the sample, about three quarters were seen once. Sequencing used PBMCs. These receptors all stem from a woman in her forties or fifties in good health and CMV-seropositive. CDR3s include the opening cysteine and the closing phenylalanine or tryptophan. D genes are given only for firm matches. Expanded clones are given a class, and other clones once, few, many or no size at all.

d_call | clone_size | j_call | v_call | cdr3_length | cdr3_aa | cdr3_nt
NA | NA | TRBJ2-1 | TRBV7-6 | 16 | CASSLVRGSSYNEQFF | TGTGCCAGCAGCTTAGTAAGGGGAAGCTCCTACAATGAGCAGTTCTTC
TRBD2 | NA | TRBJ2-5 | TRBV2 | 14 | CASNSGRAAGTQYF | TGTGCCAGCAATAGCGGGAGGGCCGCGGGGACCCAGTACTTC
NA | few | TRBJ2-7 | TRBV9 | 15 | CASSPTKFGGYEQYF | TGTGCCAGCAGCCCCACGAAGTTCGGAGGGTACGAGCAGTACTTC
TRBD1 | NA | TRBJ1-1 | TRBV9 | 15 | CASSEDRDWNTEAFF | TGTGCCAGCAGCGAAGACAGGGACTGGAACACTGAAGCTTTCTTT
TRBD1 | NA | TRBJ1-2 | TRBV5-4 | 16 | CASSQKGRDRDAGYTF | TGTGCCAGCAGCCAAAAAGGTCGGGACAGGGATGCTGGCTACACCTTC
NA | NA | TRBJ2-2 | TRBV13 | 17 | CASSLSPDSSNTGELFF | TGTGCCAGCAGCTTAAGCCCGGACTCCTCGAACACCGGGGAGCTGTTTTTT
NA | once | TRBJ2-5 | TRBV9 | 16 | CASSSRDQGRGETQYF | TGTGCCAGCAGCTCCCGCGACCAGGGAAGGGGGGAGACCCAGTACTTC
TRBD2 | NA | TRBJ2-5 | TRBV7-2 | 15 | CASNRNSGGQETQYF | TGTGCCAGCAACCGAAATAGCGGGGGGCAAGAGACCCAGTACTTC
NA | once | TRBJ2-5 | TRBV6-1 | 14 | CASSEGQFQETQYF | TGTGCCAGCAGTGAAGGACAGTTCCAAGAGACCCAGTACTTC
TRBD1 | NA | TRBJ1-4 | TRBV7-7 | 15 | CASSVDRGPNEKLFF | TGTGCTAGCAGCGTAGACAGGGGCCCTAATGAAAAACTGTTTTTT
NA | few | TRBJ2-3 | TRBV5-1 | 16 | CASSSSGNRAEDTQYF | TGCGCCAGCAGCTCTTCGGGGAACAGGGCGGAAGATACGCAGTATTTT
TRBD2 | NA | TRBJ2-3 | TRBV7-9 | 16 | CASSLDLAGSTDTQYF | TGTGCCAGCAGCTTAGACCTAGCGGGGAGCACAGATACGCAGTATTTT
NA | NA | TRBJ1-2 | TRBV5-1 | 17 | CASSRGTTGKGNYGYTF | TGCGCCAGCAGCAGGGGAACCACAGGGAAGGGTAACTATGGCTACACCTTC
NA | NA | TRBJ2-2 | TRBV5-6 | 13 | CASSSKASGRLFF | TGTGCCAGCAGCTCAAAGGCCTCGGGAAGGCTGTTTTTT
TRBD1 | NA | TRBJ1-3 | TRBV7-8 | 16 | CASSLRDRSSGNTIYF | TGTGCCAGCAGCCTTCGGGACAGGAGCTCTGGAAACACCATATATTTT
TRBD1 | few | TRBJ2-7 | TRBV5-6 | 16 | CASSPSPGQGSYEQYF | TGTGCCAGCAGCCCGTCGCCGGGACAGGGATCCTACGAGCAGTACTTC
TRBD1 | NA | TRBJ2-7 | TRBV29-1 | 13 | CSVMDREEAEQYF | TGCAGCGTTATGGACAGGGAAGAGGCCGAGCAGTACTTC
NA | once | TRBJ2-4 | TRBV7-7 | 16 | CASSLSPDLAKNIQYF | TGTGCTAGCAGCTTAAGTCCGGACTTAGCCAAAAACATTCAGTACTTC
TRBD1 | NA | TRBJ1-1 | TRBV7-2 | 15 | CASSLDRVRGTEAFF | TGTGCCAGCAGCTTGGACAGGGTCAGGGGGACTGAAGCTTTCTTT
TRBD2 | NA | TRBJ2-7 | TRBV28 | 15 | CASSPRTSGTYEQYF | TGTGCCAGCAGTCCCCGGACTAGCGGAACCTACGAGCAGTACTTC
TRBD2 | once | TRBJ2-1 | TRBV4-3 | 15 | CASSPTSGSRHEQFF | TGCGCCAGCAGCCCCACTAGCGGGAGTAGACATGAGCAGTTCTTC
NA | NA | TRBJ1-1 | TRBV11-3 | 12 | CASSWAQAEAFF | TGTGCCAGCAGCTGGGCCCAGGCTGAAGCTTTCTTT
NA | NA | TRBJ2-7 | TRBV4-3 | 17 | CASSQEAQSGSSYEQYF | TGCGCCAGCAGCCAAGAAGCCCAAAGCGGTAGCTCCTACGAGCAGTACTTC
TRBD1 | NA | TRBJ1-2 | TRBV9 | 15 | CASSPGDRANYGYTF | TGTGCCAGCAGCCCCGGGGACAGGGCCAACTATGGCTACACCTTC
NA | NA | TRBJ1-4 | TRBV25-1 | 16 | CASRGPSGVPWEKLFF | TGTGCCAGCAGGGGGCCCTCGGGGGTTCCATGGGAAAAACTGTTTTTT
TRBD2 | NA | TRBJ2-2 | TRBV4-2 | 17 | CASSPRLAATNTGELFF | TGTGCCAGCAGCCCCCGACTAGCGGCTACGAACACCGGGGAGCTGTTTTTT
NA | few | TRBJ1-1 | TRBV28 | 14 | CASSPGHHNTEAFF | TGTGCCAGCAGCCCGGGACACCATAACACTGAAGCTTTCTTT
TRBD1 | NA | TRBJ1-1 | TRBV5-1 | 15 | CASSSGQGMNTEAFF | TGCGCCAGCAGCTCCGGACAGGGGATGAACACTGAAGCTTTCTTT
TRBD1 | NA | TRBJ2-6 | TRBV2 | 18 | CASSPRQGPDSGANVLTF | TGTGCCAGCAGTCCCCGACAGGGGCCAGACTCTGGGGCCAACGTCCTGACTTTC
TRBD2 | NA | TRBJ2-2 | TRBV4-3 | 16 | CASSQDLAGGAGELFF | TGCGCCAGCAGCCAAGATCTAGCGGGAGGGGCCGGGGAGCTGTTTTTT
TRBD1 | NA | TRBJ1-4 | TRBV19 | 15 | CASHTGVRLGEKLFF | TGTGCCAGTCACACAGGGGTAAGGTTGGGTGAAAAACTGTTTTTT
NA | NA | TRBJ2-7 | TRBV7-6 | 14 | CASSETGTSYEQYF | TGTGCCAGCAGCGAAACCGGGACTTCCTACGAGCAGTACTTC
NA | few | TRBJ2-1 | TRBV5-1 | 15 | CASSLEGARDNEQFF | TGCGCCAGCAGCTTGGAAGGTGCTAGAGACAATGAGCAGTTCTTC
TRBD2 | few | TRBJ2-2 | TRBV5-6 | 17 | CASSRGLAITNTGELFF | TGTGCCAGCAGCCGGGGACTAGCGATCACGAACACCGGGGAGCTGTTTTTT
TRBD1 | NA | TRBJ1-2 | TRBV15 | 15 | CATSRRGGDNYGYTF | TGTGCCACCAGCAGGAGAGGGGGCGACAACTATGGCTACACCTTC
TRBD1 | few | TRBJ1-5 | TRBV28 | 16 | CASSTSTGFDNQPQHF | TGTGCCAGCAGTACCTCGACAGGGTTCGACAATCAGCCCCAGCATTTT
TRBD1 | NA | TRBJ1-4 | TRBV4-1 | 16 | CASSQEQGAGWEKLFF | TGCGCCAGCAGCCAAGAACAGGGGGCCGGCTGGGAAAAACTGTTTTTT
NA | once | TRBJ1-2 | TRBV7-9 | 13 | CASSSRGDGGYTF | TGTGCCAGCAGCTCACGGGGGGACGGTGGCTACACCTTC
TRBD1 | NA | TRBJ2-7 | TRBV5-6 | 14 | CASSVTGVVYEQYF | TGTGCCAGCAGCGTGACAGGGGTAGTGTACGAGCAGTACTTC
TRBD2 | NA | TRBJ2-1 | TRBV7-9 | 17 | CASSLTSGRSSYNEQFF | TGTGCCAGCAGCTTAACTAGCGGGCGTAGTTCCTACAATGAGCAGTTCTTC
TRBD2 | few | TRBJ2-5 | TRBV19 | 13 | CASSDSGGGTQYF | TGTGCCAGTAGTGATAGCGGGGGCGGGACCCAGTACTTC
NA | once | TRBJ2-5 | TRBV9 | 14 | CASSVGSGGETQYF | TGTGCCAGCAGCGTAGGAAGCGGCGGAGAGACCCAGTACTTC
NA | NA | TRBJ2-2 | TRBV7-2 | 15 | CASSFGGQSTGELFF | TGTGCCAGCAGCTTCGGGGGGCAGAGCACCGGGGAGCTGTTTTTT